What follows is one T cell receptor (beta chain) and its context. Antigen specificity is unknown. TCRdb used MiXCR to reprocess the reads, holding one entry per CDR3 protein. This table holds roughly 920,000 distinct CDR3 sequences, roughly 31% found once. The V end was cut by 5 bases, the J end by 5 bases, with 12 bases between. Germline V gene data show CDR1 as MNHNY and CDR2 as SVGAGI (reference sequence). This CDR3 spans 14 amino acids. These data are taken from a study of T cell repertoires in cytomegalovirus infection. For the study at large: A matching HLA type, together with CMV infection, was signaled by public TCR beta signatures. Broader study findings: Predominance within the ex vivo response was attributable to HLA-C-restricted CMV-specific TCR beta clonotypes. Cumulative frequency (of public TCR beta family members) identified carriers of CMV plus the relevant HLA.

The chain uses TRBV6-6 and TRBJ1-4; the D is unclear. The sequence came from a human donor in good health (CMV status not recorded). Some clones in this sample may be carry-over from other donors' samples. Specimen: cultured CD8+ T cells from PBMCs, collected from culture after CMV antigen stimulation. The CDR3 region has the DNA TGTGCCAGCAGTGATCGCATCCTAAATGAAAAACTGTTTTTT. It specifies CASSDRILNEKLFF.